This T cell receptor (beta chain) came from a study of blood T cell repertoires in COVID-19. Study details: Sites in the United States, Italy and Spain provided acute and convalescent COVID-19 samples. T cells, B-cell-depleted T cells, or PBMCs supplied cDNA or gDNA.

V lost 0 bases and J 4 bases, leaving 14 bases between the germline ends. This CDR3 comprises 16 residues. CDR1 and CDR2 from the germline V gene are SGHRS and YFSETQ. The sample holds one count of this clone. Participants were aged about 18 to 100 years from 20 to 30 US areas. Original analysis: How many nucleated cells were present was estimated from reference gene primer amplification. Profiling relied on immunoSEQ multiplex PCR, and the TCRdb table lists in-frame clones only, not all of them. The V and J calls and clone size come from that table; D and trimming were worked out from the DNA. The top ten clones hold roughly 4% of a sample with roughly 200,000 clones, less than 90% of them seen once.

The sequencing sample was made of PBMCs or T cells enriched from blood (not recorded which). This receptor was taken from a woman aged 25 to 39 who had been exposed to COVID-19. The rearrangement joins TRBV5-1 to TRBJ1-3; unclear D gene. DNA of the CDR3: TGCGCCAGCAGCTTGGCCGGGGAGGCCTGGGGAAACACCATATATTTT. Amino acid sequence: CASSLAGEAWGNTIYF.